This note documents a single T cell receptor beta chain sequence. This specimen comes from a study of blood T cell repertoires in COVID-19. In germline, CDR1 is SQVTM, CDR2 ANQGSEA. Deletions cut 4 bases from V and 3 bases from J, with 10 bases between. The CDR3 covers 12 residues. Sequencing used immunoSEQ multiplex PCR; TCRdb keeps in-frame clones, though not all of them. Here the sample spans approximately 450,000 clones, 70% to 90% being singletons. The chain links TRBV29-1 to TRBJ2-7; D unclear. What was sequenced was PBMCs or T cells enriched from blood (not recorded which). The TCR comes from a woman under 30 with acute COVID-19. CDR3 loop: CSVVSGFYEQYF. The CDR3 DNA is TGCAGCGTTGTTTCCGGGTTCTACGAGCAGTACTTC.